This TCR beta chain came from a study of Ad26.COV2.S vaccination and SARS-CoV-2 variants. Losses at the gene ends were 9 bases for V and 14 bases for J; bases not matched to a gene: 16. The CDR3 contains 13 residues. This table comes from immunoSEQ multiplex PCR, and its TCRdb copy is limited to in-frame clones, with some not included. The table lists about 470,000 clones, 90% of them singletons, with 4.3% in the top ten. Described treatment: roughly 20 received Ad26.COV2.S at low or high dose, single or two shots; roughly five received placebo; per-sample allocation not given. At day 63 after the first vaccine or placebo injection, samples were drawn.

The sequence was collected from a person aged 18-65 years who received the Ad26.COV2.S COVID-19 vaccine or a placebo. V is TRBV23-1 and J is TRBJ2-1; 7 bases line up with TRBD1. TRBV23-1 belongs to the ORF category, with a function that is uncertain. Source: peripheral blood, taken in a trial of Ad26.COV2.S vaccine versus placebo. The CDR3 DNA sequence: TGCGCCAGAACAGGGGACATTTTTTTGGTTGAGTTCTTC. It specifies CARTGDIFLVEFF.